The next 2 T cell receptor beta chains were all read from a single sample in a study of blood T cell repertoires in COVID-19. This table comes from immunoSEQ multiplex PCR, and its TCRdb copy is limited to in-frame clones, with some not included. The sample yields 200,000 or so clones, about 80% seen once. What was sequenced was PBMCs or T cells enriched from blood (not recorded which). The source of these receptors is a man aged 40-50 years who had recovered from COVID-19.

This clone was picked up a small number of times. The chain is built from TRBV11-2 and TRBJ1-1; TRBD1 is a possible D gene (5 bases). The CDR3 contains 14 residues. Germline V CDR1 and CDR2: SGHAT, FQNNGV. V lost 4 bases to trimming and J lost 3 bases, with 12 bases between them. The CDR3 DNA sequence: TGTGCCAGCAGCTCGGGGGTGTGGGACACTGAAGCTTTCTTT. Translating it yields CASSSGVWDTEAFF.

Worth noting for this clone: Within the sample, other DNA sequences also encode this same CDR3. V usage is TRBV5-1 and J usage is TRBJ2-5; 9 bases are shared with TRBD1. This CDR3 is built from 14 residues. Germline V gene sequence: CDR1 SGHRS, CDR2 YFSETQ. V shed 3 bases and J 5 bases; nucleotides not matched to a gene: 5. The CDR3 coding sequence is TGCGCCAGCAGCTCCGGACAGGGGCAGGAGACCCAGTACTTC. It is translated as CASSSGQGQETQYF.